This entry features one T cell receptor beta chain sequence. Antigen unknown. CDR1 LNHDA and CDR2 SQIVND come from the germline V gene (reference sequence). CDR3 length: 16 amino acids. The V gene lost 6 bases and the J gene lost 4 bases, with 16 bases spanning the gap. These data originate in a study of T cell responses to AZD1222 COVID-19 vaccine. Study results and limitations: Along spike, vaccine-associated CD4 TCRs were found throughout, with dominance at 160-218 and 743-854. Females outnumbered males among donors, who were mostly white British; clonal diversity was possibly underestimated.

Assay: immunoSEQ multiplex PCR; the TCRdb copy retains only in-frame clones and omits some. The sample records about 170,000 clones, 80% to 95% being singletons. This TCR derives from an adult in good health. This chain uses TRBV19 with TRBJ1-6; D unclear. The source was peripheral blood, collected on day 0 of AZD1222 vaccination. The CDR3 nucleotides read TGTGCCAGTAGGGATATATCCGGGGTTTATAATTCACCCCTCCACTTT. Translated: CASRDISGVYNSPLHF.